This section outlines one T cell receptor (beta chain) sequence together with its context. This specimen comes from a study of OX40 agonist ivuxolimab in advanced cancers. Data came from immunoSEQ multiplex PCR; TCRdb stores just in-frame clones and leaves some out. The sample yields tens of thousands of clones, 85% seen once. The CDR3 runs 12 residues. The germline gives CDR1 SQVTM, CDR2 ANQGSEA. With 3 bases removed from V and 8 bases from J, the gap between germline ends came to 13 bases. This rearrangement joins TRBV29-1 to TRBJ1-2, with D possibly TRBD1 on 6 matching bases. Sequencing was performed on CD4+ or CD8+ T cells sorted from blood, taken in a trial of the OX40 agonist ivuxolimab. The receptor's source is an adult with an advanced solid tumor such as melanoma, head and neck, liver or kidney cancer. CDR3 protein: CSVDEQGKGYTF. DNA of the CDR3: TGCAGCGTTGATGAACAGGGAAAAGGCTACACCTTC. The full variable domain, with the rest looked up from reference TRBV29-1 and TRBJ1-2, is SAVISQKPSRDICQRGTSLTIQCQVDSQVTMMFWYRQQPGQSLTLIATANQGSEATYESGFVIDKFPISRPNLTFSTLTVSNMSPEDSSIYLCSVDEQGKGYTFGSGTRLTVV.